Below are 24 T cell receptor beta chains sequenced from a single sample in a study of T-cell reconstitution after alpha-beta-depleted transplantation in children. This sample's TCRbeta library carried unique molecular identifier barcodes. A single record per CDR3 protein comes from TCRdb applying MiXCR to the PCR reads. This repertoire shows fewer than 550,000 distinct CDR3 sequences, about an eighth found once; its top ten account for roughly 15%. The material sequenced was PBMCs, mostly from graft donor cells, taken 180 days after TCRalphabeta/CD19-depleted stem cell transplant. Source of these receptors: a female patient aged 2-15 years who had a stem cell transplant for aplastic anemia, so the T cells may come from the graft donor.

V is TRBV7-8 and J is TRBJ2-3; 8 nucleotides match TRBD2. This CDR3 is built from 17 residues. J gave up 2 bases and V 5 bases, and 12 bases lay outside the gene matches. The germline CDR1 and CDR2 sequences are SGHVS and FQNEAQ. The CDR3 coding sequence is TGTGCCAGCAGCGCCCGGAGGATAGCGGGAACCACAGATACGCAGTATTTT. Protein product: CASSARRIAGTTDTQYF. The variable domain in full, completed from reference TRBV7-8 and TRBJ2-3, reads GAGVSQSPRYKVAKRGQDVALRCDPISGHVSLFWYQQALGQGPEFLTYFQNEAQLDKSGLPSDRFFAERPEGSVSTLKIQRTQQEDSAVYLCASSARRIAGTTDTQYFGPGTRLTVL.

The rearrangement links TRBV7-2 to TRBJ2-1; tentatively, D is TRBD2 (6 bases). Germline V gene data show CDR1 as SGHTA and CDR2 as FQGNSA. The ends were cut back, 5 bases at V and 0 bases at J, with 17 bases in the middle. The CDR3 sequence is 17 residues long. CDR3 DNA: TGTGCCAGCAGCCGGAAGACCGGGACTCACTCCTACAATGAGCAGTTCTTC. Translating gives CASSRKTGTHSYNEQFF.

The CDR3 spells CASRPGTGVSYAQYV. CDR3 DNA sequence: TGCGCCAGCAGACCCGGGACAGGGGTCTCCTACGCGCAGTACGTC. The genes are TRBV5-1 and TRBJ2-7; TRBD1 agrees at 10 bases. Germline loops: CDR1 SGHRS, CDR2 YFSETQ. The CDR3 consists of 15 residues.

This clonotype was observed at least ten times. This chain joins TRBV5-6 and TRBJ2-2, with TRBD2 matching over 15 bases. Germline lookup yields CDR1 SGHDT and CDR2 YYEEEE. V dropped 2 bases and J dropped 4; count of bases not matched to a gene: 12. The CDR3 spans 20 residues. For the CDR3, the DNA is TGTGCCAGCAGCTTTTTTCCGGGACTAGCGGGAGGTCCAACCACCGGGGAGCTGTTTTTT. As protein: CASSFFPGLAGGPTTGELFF.

The chain uses TRBV7-2 and TRBJ1-2, with a possible D match to TRBD1 (5 bases). V shed 1 base and J shed 7 bases, with 13 bases lying between them. Per germline, CDR1 SGHTA and CDR2 FQGNSA. This CDR3 has 14 residues. The CDR3 reads CASSLDSLGVGYTF. The DNA for the CDR3 is TGTGCCAGCAGCTTAGACAGTCTGGGGGTTGGCTACACCTTC.

A few counts support this clonotype. V usage is TRBV5-1 and J usage is TRBJ1-1; unclear D gene. Trimming pared 4 bases from V and 8 bases from J, leaving 15 bases between. This CDR3 region has 13 residues. Per germline, CDR1 SGHRS and CDR2 YFSETQ. CDR3 loop: CASSPVGRGEAFF. Written as DNA, the CDR3 is TGCGCCAGCAGCCCCGTCGGGCGGGGAGAAGCTTTCTTT.

This clonotype has more than one count but fewer than ten. The CDR3 nucleotides read TGTGCCAGCAGTTACGGACGGTTCAATGAGCAGTTCTTC. Its translation: CASSYGRFNEQFF. The chain is built from TRBV6-5 and TRBJ2-1; no definite D call. This CDR3 contains 13 residues. Trimming left V 2 bases short and J 6 bases short, with 8 bases between. CDR1 is MNHEY and CDR2 is SVGAGI in the germline V gene.

The chain links TRBV6-4 to TRBJ2-2; no clear D gene. Trimming pared 2 bases from V and 3 bases from J, leaving 7 bases between. Germline V gives CDR1 MRHNA, CDR2 SNTAGT. The CDR3 covers 14 residues. The CDR3 protein is CASSDQQYTGELFF. Here the CDR3 DNA reads TGTGCCAGCAGTGACCAGCAGTACACCGGGGAGCTGTTTTTT.

This clonotype was seen many times. The J gene is TRBJ1-1, the V gene TRBV7-9; possible D gene TRBD1, 5 bases. The V end lost 1 base, the J end lost 0 bases, and 9 bases lay between the germline ends. The CDR3 has 15 residues. CDR1 is SEHNR, CDR2 FQNEAQ, per germline (reference sequence). Written as DNA, the CDR3 is TGTGCCAGCAGCTTAGGAGGGACGGTGAACACTGAAGCTTTCTTT. Its translation is CASSLGGTVNTEAFF.

The gene calls are TRBV20-1 and TRBJ2-1; TRBD2 matches at 7 bases. The germline CDR1 and CDR2 sequences are DFQATT and SNEGSKA (reference sequence). This CDR3 spans 15 amino acids. V was pared by 1 base and J by 5 bases, with 8 bases of the junction left unmatched. CDR3 region: CSARVSGRLHNEQFF. The DNA for the CDR3 is TGCAGTGCTAGAGTTTCCGGGAGGCTCCACAATGAGCAGTTCTTC.

This clonotype was observed at least ten times. The chain has TRBV24-1 and TRBJ2-5; a possible D gene is TRBD1 (5 bases). Germline V lookup: CDR1 KGHDR, CDR2 SFDVKD. CDR3 length equals 14 residues. Trimming left V 1 base short and J 2 bases short, with 7 bases between. This chain's CDR3 is CATSDFRGQETQYF. CDR3 nucleotides: TGTGCCACCAGTGATTTTAGGGGTCAAGAGACCCAGTACTTC.

This clonotype was seen a few times. The gene calls are TRBV28 and TRBJ2-7; either TRBD1 or TRBD2 may supply D (5 bases each). The CDR3 is 14 amino acids. The V and J ends lost 4 bases and 1 base respectively, with 11 bases between them. Germline V gene data show CDR1 as MDHEN and CDR2 as SYDVKM. CDR3 loop: CASSWQRTSYEQYF. In nucleotides, the CDR3 is TGTGCCAGCAGTTGGCAGCGGACATCCTACGAGCAGTACTTC.

The chain carries TRBV29-1 and TRBJ2-5; D is possibly TRBD2 (6 bases). CDR1 and CDR2 (germline): SQVTM, ANQGSEA. With 4 bases removed from V and 4 bases from J, the gap between germline ends came to 16 bases. The CDR3 spans 14 residues. CDR3 sequence: CSVGSGREGETQYF. In DNA, the CDR3 is TGCAGCGTTGGGTCCGGGCGGGAAGGAGAGACCCAGTACTTC.

The V call is TRBV2, the J call TRBJ2-6, with TRBD1 matching 8 bases. The CDR3 has 18 amino acids. Losses at the gene ends were 7 bases for V and 0 bases for J; bases not matched to a gene: 11. Germline lookup yields CDR1 SNHLY and CDR2 FYNNEI. The CDR3 here is CASTLDRAAFSGANVLTF. In DNA, the CDR3 is TGTGCCAGCACTTTGGACAGGGCTGCCTTCTCTGGGGCCAACGTCCTGACTTTC.

Concerning this clonotype itself: The junction departs from the called germline gene at one end, perhaps through a read error. The V gene is TRBV5-1, the J gene TRBJ1-4; D remains unclear. Germline values: CDR1 SGHRS, CDR2 YFSETQ. CDR3 length equals 17 residues. The CDR3 protein is CATSLYSPAGPNEKLFF. As DNA, the CDR3 is TGCGCCACCAGCTTGTATTCCCCGGCAGGTCCCAATGAAAAACTGTTTTTT.

This clonotype showed up just a few times. The rearrangement joins TRBV9 to TRBJ2-7; no reliable D call. V was trimmed by 2 bases and J by 5 bases, leaving 14 bases between them. This CDR3 region has 14 residues. The germline V gene encodes CDR1 SGDLS and CDR2 YYNGEE. The CDR3 DNA follows: TGTGCCAGCAGCGTCGGTCCCATCTCAGACGAGCAGTACTTC. Translated, it gives CASSVGPISDEQYF.

A few counts support this clonotype. This chain links TRBV7-9 with TRBJ2-1; TRBD2 matches 8 bases. The CDR3 sequence is 17 residues long. CDR1 is SEHNR, CDR2 FQNEAQ, per germline (reference sequence). The V segment lost 7 bases and the J segment 3 bases; nucleotides outside the gene matches: 14. In DNA form, the CDR3 reads TGTGCCAGCACCATCCAGGGCTCGGGACTAGTCTACAATGAGCAGTTCTTC. It is translated as CASTIQGSGLVYNEQFF.

This clonotype came up many times. The chain employs TRBV3-1 and TRBJ1-4; D gene ambiguous. V was pared by 4 bases and J by 4 bases, with 10 bases between. Germline-derived CDR1 and CDR2 are LGHDT and YNNKEL (reference sequence). The CDR3 loop spans 14 amino acids. The CDR3 is CASSPQDFNEKLFF. For the CDR3, the DNA is TGTGCCAGCAGCCCTCAAGACTTTAATGAAAAACTGTTTTTT.

A note on this clonotype: At one end the junction does not follow the germline gene, possibly because of a read error. The V call is TRBV7-9, the J call TRBJ2-1; TRBD2 aligns across 9 bases. CDR1 SEHNR and CDR2 FQNEAQ come from the germline V gene (reference sequence). The CDR3 has 16 residues. CDR3 protein: CASSLLGLAWNNERFF. CDR3 in DNA: TGTGCCAGCAGCTTACTGGGACTAGCATGGAACAATGAGCGGTTCTTC.

This clonotype turned up a few times. This chain uses TRBV7-2 with TRBJ1-5; D is ambiguous. Germline V lookup: CDR1 SGHTA, CDR2 FQGNSA. CDR3 size: 13 residues. V was pared by 6 bases and J by 0 bases, with 6 bases between. The CDR3 loop is CASRDDSNQPQHF. The DNA of the CDR3 is TGTGCCAGCAGGGATGATAGCAATCAGCCCCAGCATTTT.

The chain recombines TRBV20-1 with TRBJ2-1; the D gene is possibly TRBD1 (5 bases). Germline V CDR1 and CDR2: DFQATT, SNEGSKA (reference sequence). The length of the CDR3 is 14 residues. V was clipped by 3 bases and J by 0 bases, with 9 bases between them. CDR3 in amino acids: CSARTVSSYNEQFF. The CDR3 DNA is TGCAGTGCTAGGACAGTTTCCTCCTACAATGAGCAGTTCTTC.

This clonotype was observed a few times. This chain connects TRBV29-1 to TRBJ2-7; 7 bases line up with TRBD2. The CDR3 covers 13 residues. Germline values: CDR1 SQVTM, CDR2 ANQGSEA. Trimming removed 8 bases from V and 0 bases from J; junction bases left unmatched: 7. DNA of the CDR3: TGCAGCATAAAGGGAGGGGCCTCCTACGAGCAGTACTTC. It translates to CSIKGGASYEQYF.

The chain links TRBV2 to TRBJ2-7, with D hard to call. The germline CDR1 and CDR2 sequences are SNHLY and FYNNEI. There are 16 residues in the CDR3. Trimming pared 0 bases from V and 2 bases from J, leaving 14 bases between. The CDR3, as DNA: TGTGCCAGCAGTGAAGCGCTACGCGCTACCCCCTACGAGCAGTACTTC. This codes for CASSEALRATPYEQYF.

This clonotype was seen only a few times. The chain couples TRBV28 to TRBJ1-5; D is ambiguous. CDR1 and CDR2 (germline): MDHEN, SYDVKM. V was pared by 3 bases and J by 7 bases, with 19 bases between. The CDR3 has 16 residues. The chain's CDR3 is CASSFEFWRDHQPQHF. CDR3 DNA sequence: TGTGCCAGCAGTTTTGAGTTCTGGAGGGATCACCAGCCCCAGCATTTT.